This T cell receptor (beta chain) is drawn from a study of blood T cell repertoires in COVID-19. Clones were sequenced by immunoSEQ multiplex PCR, and TCRdb holds only the in-frame ones, with some missing. The repertoire holds 250,000 to 350,000 clones, with over 75% as singletons. The CDR3 loop spans 14 amino acids. Germline V gives CDR1 SGHTA, CDR2 FQGNSA. V gave up 5 bases and J gave up 2 bases, with 12 bases separating them. The chain links TRBV7-2 to TRBJ1-2; D gene unclear. Sequencing was performed on peripheral blood. This receptor was taken from a woman in her fifties or sixties with acute or convalescent COVID-19. This chain's CDR3 is CASSPKPGNYGYTF. In DNA form, the CDR3 reads TGTGCCAGCAGCCCAAAGCCCGGGAACTATGGCTACACCTTC.